Listed here are 21 T cell receptor beta chains from one sample, sequenced in a study of T-cell memory formation after mild COVID-19. TCRdb recomputed calls from the 5' RACE reads with MiXCR, one row per CDR3 protein. The repertoire holds approximately 400,000 distinct CDR3 sequences, less than 25% seen once, with around 8.7% in the top ten. Material for sequencing was PBMCs or a T cell subset sorted from them (not recorded which). The receptor set was obtained from an adult woman who had mild COVID-19 (a few samples of this study predate the infection). Cell type and time point are not known.

This clonotype was recorded a few times. This chain links TRBV24-1 with TRBJ1-2; TRBD1 matches 8 bases. CDR1 and CDR2 (germline): KGHDR, SFDVKD. Germline trimming cut 3 bases from V and 4 bases from J; bases unmatched to any gene: 3. CDR3 length: 14 amino acids. The chain's CDR3 is CATSDPGQGYGYTF. CDR3 sequence (DNA): TGTGCCACCAGTGATCCCGGACAGGGCTATGGCTACACCTTC.

The genes are TRBV7-2 and TRBJ2-1, with D perhaps matching TRBD2 (6 bases). Trimming took off 5 bases at V and 0 bases at J, with 14 bases between the two ends. The CDR3 spans 16 residues. Germline V gene lookup returns CDR1 SGHTA and CDR2 FQGNSA. DNA of the CDR3: TGTGCCAGCAGCCACCCCGGGACTCACTCCTACAATGAGCAGTTCTTC. Amino acid sequence: CASSHPGTHSYNEQFF.

The CDR3 DNA reads TGTGCCACCAGTGACAAAAGCGGGAAAGGTACAGATACGCAGTATTTT. Translated: CATSDKSGKGTDTQYF. The chain links TRBV24-1 to TRBJ2-3, with 7 positions matching TRBD2. The junction had 9 bases not matched to a gene; V was cut back by 4 bases and J by 3 bases. The germline CDR1 and CDR2 sequences are KGHDR and SFDVKD. The CDR3 spans 16 residues.

At least ten counts were recorded for this clonotype. V usage is TRBV7-9 and J usage is TRBJ2-1; 12 bases fit TRBD2. This CDR3 spans 14 amino acids. The germline V gene encodes CDR1 SEHNR and CDR2 FQNEAQ (reference sequence). Unmatched junction bases numbered 6, after V lost 6 bases and J lost 9 bases. CDR3 sequence (DNA): TGTGCCAGCAGTTGGACTAGCGGGATTGGTGAGCAGTTCTTC. Residues: CASSWTSGIGEQFF.

The J gene is TRBJ2-5, the V gene TRBV6-5; possibly TRBD1 for D (5 bases). The CDR3 loop spans 13 amino acids. V lost 0 bases, J lost 7 bases, and 9 bases lay in between. The germline gives CDR1 MNHEY, CDR2 SVGAGI. The CDR3 region is CASSYSGAGTQYF. CDR3 sequence (DNA): TGTGCCAGCAGTTACTCAGGGGCCGGGACCCAGTACTTC.

Only a few counts were recorded for this clonotype. The rearrangement links TRBV15 to TRBJ2-7, with D possibly matching TRBD1 (6 bases). From germline, CDR1 is LNHNV and CDR2 YYDKDF (reference sequence). V shed 6 bases and J shed 6 bases, with 15 bases lying between them. This CDR3 is 13 amino acids long. The CDR3, as DNA: TGTGCCACCAGACAACAGGGCGCGGTCGAGCAGTACTTC. It yields the protein CATRQQGAVEQYF.

In this sample, this clonotype turned up a few times. V gene TRBV5-1 combines with J gene TRBJ2-4; D remains unclear. V gave up 3 bases and J gave up 0 bases, with 10 bases separating them. The CDR3 length is 15 residues. Germline CDR1 SGHRS, CDR2 YFSETQ. In nucleotides, the CDR3 is TGCGCCAGCAGCTACCGAGAATCAGCCAAAAACATTCAGTACTTC. This sequence encodes CASSYRESAKNIQYF.

This clonotype was counted only a few times. The chain couples TRBV7-2 to TRBJ2-3; D remains ambiguous. Per germline, CDR1 SGHTA and CDR2 FQGNSA. V lost 5 bases and J lost 2, with 8 bases in between. The length of the CDR3 is 13 residues. The CDR3 DNA is TGTGCCAGCAGCCCGAGCTTCACAGATACGCAGTATTTT. This codes for CASSPSFTDTQYF.

This chain links TRBV5-1 with TRBJ2-3, with D perhaps matching TRBD1 or TRBD2 (5 bases each). The V gene lost 7 bases and the J gene lost 0 bases, with 15 bases spanning the gap. CDR3 length: 15 residues. Germline V CDR1 and CDR2: SGHRS, YFSETQ. CDR3 protein: CASRPGTASTDTQYF. For the CDR3, the DNA is TGCGCCAGCCGACCCGGGACGGCTAGCACAGATACGCAGTATTTT.

The CDR3 loop reads CSARDPHQETQYF. The DNA for the CDR3 is TGCAGTGCTAGAGATCCTCATCAAGAGACCCAGTACTTC. This chain links TRBV20-1 with TRBJ2-5; D unclear. With 0 bases removed from V and 2 bases from J, the gap between germline ends came to 7 bases. Germline V lookup: CDR1 DFQATT, CDR2 SNEGSKA (reference sequence). This CDR3 has 13 residues.

This chain uses TRBV19 with TRBJ2-2, with D maybe TRBD2 (6 bases). The CDR3 is 15 amino acids. Germline CDR1 and CDR2: LNHDA and SQIVND (reference sequence). Deletions cut 6 bases from V and 4 bases from J, with 15 bases between. Here the CDR3 reads CASSIRAGGTGELFF. CDR3 coding DNA: TGTGCCAGTAGCATCAGAGCCGGGGGCACCGGGGAGCTGTTTTTT.

This clonotype was picked up a small number of times. At one of its ends the junction is not consistent with the germline gene, which may arise from a read error. J is TRBJ2-7 and V is TRBV5-6; possibly TRBD2 for D (6 bases). Germline CDR1 reads SGHDT; CDR2 reads YYEEEE. The CDR3 contains 14 residues. The CDR3 nucleotides are TGTGCCAGCAGGTTGGAGGGCCGTTACTACGAGCAGTACTTC. It encodes CASRLEGRYYEQYF. Combining the CDR3 with reference TRBV5-6 and TRBJ2-7 gives the whole variable domain DAGVTQSPTHLIKTRGQQVTLRCSPKSGHDTVSWYQQALGQGPQFIFQYYEEEERQRGNFPDRFSGHQFPNYSSELNVNALLLGDSALYLCASRLEGRYYEQYFGPGTRLTVT.

V is TRBV5-5 and J is TRBJ1-2; the match to TRBD1 covers 7 bases. The CDR3 runs to 14 residues. Per the germline V gene, CDR1 is SGHKS and CDR2 is YYEKEE (reference sequence). Losses at the gene ends were 5 bases for V and 5 bases for J; bases not matched to a gene: 9. CDR3 in DNA: TGTGCCAGCAGACGCGGACAGGAACTATATGGCTACACCTTC. Amino acids: CASRRGQELYGYTF.

This clonotype was recorded a few times. The chain combines TRBV12-3 or TRBV12-4 with TRBJ2-6, with 7 bases matching TRBD1. V gave up 6 bases and J gave up 1 base; unmatched junction bases: 3. The length of the CDR3 is 15 residues. For the CDR3, the DNA is TGTGCCAGCAGCGTACAGGGGTCTGGGGCCAACGTCCTGACTTTC. Amino acids: CASSVQGSGANVLTF.

The DNA of the CDR3 is TGTGCCAGCAGCTCCCCGGGACAGAACACTGAAGCTTTCTTT. It translates to CASSSPGQNTEAFF. V usage is TRBV7-8 and J usage is TRBJ1-1; D is possibly TRBD1 (6 bases). The germline V and J ends were trimmed by 4 bases and 1 base, with 10 bases remaining between them. CDR3 size: 14 residues. Germline assignment: CDR1 SGHVS and CDR2 FQNEAQ.

V usage is TRBV6-2 or TRBV6-3 and J usage is TRBJ2-3; D not certain. Germline V gene sequence: CDR1 MNHEY, CDR2 SVGEGT. V lost 2 bases to trimming and J lost 6 bases, with 12 bases between them. This CDR3 is 14 amino acids long. The CDR3 reads CASSYEVASDTQYF. CDR3 nucleotides: TGTGCCAGCAGTTACGAAGTTGCGAGTGATACGCAGTATTTT.

V is TRBV7-6 and J is TRBJ2-7, with D tentatively TRBD1 (6 bases). Between the trimmed V and J ends, which lost 1 base and 1 base, there was a span of 8 bases. This CDR3 has 14 amino acids. CDR1 is SGHVS, CDR2 FNYEAQ, per germline. The CDR3 DNA is TGTGCCAGCAGCTTAGAGCAGGGGTCCTACGAGCAGTACGTC. Its protein is CASSLEQGSYEQYV.

This chain uses TRBV6-1 with TRBJ2-7; D possibly uses TRBD1 or TRBD2 (5 bases each). The CDR3 covers 14 residues. Trimming stripped 5 bases from V and 0 bases from J, with 11 bases between. The germline gives CDR1 MNHNS, CDR2 SASEGT. The CDR3 sequence: CASSLLGDSYEQYF. CDR3 nucleotide sequence: TGTGCCAGCAGTCTATTGGGGGACTCCTACGAGCAGTACTTC.

The chain recombines TRBV7-9 with TRBJ1-6, with a weak D call TRBD1 (6 bases). This CDR3 region has 16 residues. V lost 5 bases and J 9 bases, leaving 20 bases between the germline ends. Germline CDR1 is SEHNR and CDR2 is FQNEAQ (reference sequence). CDR3 DNA sequence: TGTGCCAGCAGCCCGCCGGGGGGGCGCTTGGGTTCACCCCTCCACTTT. It encodes CASSPPGGRLGSPLHF. Together with reference TRBV7-9 and TRBJ1-6, the CDR3 gives the full variable domain: DTGVSQNPRHKITKRGQNVTFRCDPISEHNRLYWYRQTLGQGPEFLTYFQNEAQLEKSRLLSDRFSAERPKGSFSTLEIQRTEQGDSAMYLCASSPPGGRLGSPLHFGNGTRLTVT.

The chain is built from TRBV6-5 and TRBJ2-3, with D possibly TRBD2 on 6 matching bases. The germline CDR1 and CDR2 sequences are MNHEY and SVGAGI. The CDR3 sequence is 15 residues long. Trimming took off 2 bases at V and 0 bases at J, with 9 bases between the two ends. In nucleotides, the CDR3 is TGTGCCAGCAGTTACCTCAGCGGGAGCACAGATACGCAGTATTTT. Its protein is CASSYLSGSTDTQYF.

This clonotype was seen only a few times. In nucleotides, the CDR3 is TGTGCCAGCAGGGCCGGGACAGGGAATTTTGAGACCCAGTACTTC. Translated: CASRAGTGNFETQYF. This rearrangement joins TRBV2 to TRBJ2-5, with 9 nucleotides matching TRBD1. After removal of 6 bases from V and 5 bases from J, the junction contained 10 bases not matched to a gene. This CDR3 has 15 amino acids. Germline V gene sequence: CDR1 SNHLY, CDR2 FYNNEI.